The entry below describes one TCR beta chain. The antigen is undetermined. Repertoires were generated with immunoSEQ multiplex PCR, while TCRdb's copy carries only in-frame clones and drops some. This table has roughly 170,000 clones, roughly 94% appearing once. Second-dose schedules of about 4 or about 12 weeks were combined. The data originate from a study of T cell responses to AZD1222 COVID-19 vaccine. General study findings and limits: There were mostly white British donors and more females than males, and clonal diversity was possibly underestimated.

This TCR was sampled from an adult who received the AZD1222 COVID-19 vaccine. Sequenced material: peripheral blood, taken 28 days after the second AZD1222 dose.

The CDR3 DNA follows: TGTGCCAGCAGTTACTCGAGGTGGAATACCGGGTCGGGCTACACCTTC. It is translated as CASSYSRWNTGSGYTF. The V gene is TRBV6-7, the J gene TRBJ1-2; no clear D. TRBV6-7 is treated as an ORF (open reading frame) with a function not yet certain. The CDR3 totals 16 residues. Trimming took 0 bases from V and 8 from J, leaving 19 bases between them.